The clone carrying this T cell receptor (beta chain) appeared a single time. The sample is drawn from a study of T cell changes during pregnancy in multiple sclerosis. Produced via immunoSEQ multiplex PCR; TCRdb's table is partial and in-frame only. The sample shows under 110,000 clones, around 92% of them seen only once. The ends were cut back, 2 bases at V and 7 bases at J, with 8 bases in the middle. The germline V gene encodes CDR1 KGHSH and CDR2 LQKENI. This CDR3 region has 12 residues. V and J are TRBV18 and TRBJ2-5; D not resolved. This material consisted of peripheral blood, taken in the second trimester of pregnancy. The TCR originated in a female donor with multiple sclerosis, enrolled in a pregnancy study. The CDR3, as DNA: TGTGCCAGCTCACCAGAAGTCGGGACCCAGTACTTC. Its protein is CASSPEVGTQYF.